This T cell receptor (beta chain) appears in the sequencing data of a study of CD8 T cells in Susac syndrome. Overall study findings and caveats: The study admitted that it had a relatively small number of individuals in its TCR sequencing and HLA analysis.

The table lists this clonotype with a count of one. Its antigen remains unknown. While CD8+ and CD4+ T cells were isolated negatively, TEMRA cells were enriched by FACS. cDNA came from approximately 0.5 to 1 ug RNA primed by random hexamers. Using its own MiXCR run on the immunoSEQ multiplex PCR reads, TCRdb lists one record per CDR3 protein. The repertoire consists of a few hundred thousand distinct CDR3 sequences, with around nine tenths occurring once and the leading ten covering roughly 0.17%. There are 16 residues in the CDR3. V lost 6 bases to trimming and J lost 4 bases; unmatched junction nucleotides: 12. Per the germline V gene, CDR1 is SGHTA and CDR2 is FQGNSA.

The clonotype was recovered from a human donor with multiple sclerosis. Source material: CD8+ T cells from PBMCs. The rearrangement links TRBV7-2 to TRBJ2-3, with 8 bases fitting TRBD2. CDR3 residues: CASRSAGAESPDTQYF. In nucleotides, the CDR3 is TGTGCCAGCAGATCAGCGGGGGCGGAGAGCCCAGATACGCAGTATTTT.